The next 7 T cell receptor beta chains were all read from a single sample in a study of T cell responses to AZD1222 COVID-19 vaccine. TCRdb keeps only in-frame clones here, not all; method: immunoSEQ multiplex PCR. The sample yields approximately 100,000 clones, more than 75% seen once. Source: peripheral blood, taken 28 days after the second dose of the MenACWY control vaccine. The receptors stem from an adult who received the MenACWY meningococcal vaccine as a control.

The gene calls are TRBV4-3 and TRBJ2-3; maybe TRBD1 (5 bases). V was pared by 0 bases and J by 2 bases, with 15 bases between. CDR3 length: 17 amino acids. The V gene's germline CDR1 is LGHNA and CDR2 YSLEER. The CDR3 spells CASSQDSQGDSTDTQYF. CDR3 DNA sequence: TGCGCCAGCAGCCAAGATAGTCAGGGTGACTCCACAGATACGCAGTATTTT.

This chain uses TRBV5-1 with TRBJ1-1; D is ambiguous. The CDR3 runs 14 residues. From germline, CDR1 is SGHRS and CDR2 YFSETQ. The V end was cut by 1 base, the J end by 5 bases, with 12 bases between. The chain's CDR3 is CASSLSLMGTEAFF. In DNA form, the CDR3 reads TGCGCCAGCAGCTTGAGCCTAATGGGGACTGAAGCTTTCTTT.

V and J are TRBV6-5 and TRBJ2-2; 9 nucleotides line up with TRBD1. Trimming at V came to 7 bases and at J to 1 base, leaving 1 base not matched to a gene. Germline assignment: CDR1 MNHEY and CDR2 SVGAGI. This CDR3 is built from 14 residues. For the CDR3, the DNA is TGTGCCAGCATGGACAGGGGGAACACCGGGGAGCTGTTTTTT. Translating it yields CASMDRGNTGELFF.

This chain uses TRBV7-3 with TRBJ1-1; D not certain. V lost 8 bases to trimming and J lost 0 bases, with 10 bases between them. CDR3 length equals 13 residues. Per germline, CDR1 SGHTA and CDR2 FQGTGA. This CDR3 is CASRRTMNTEAFF. In DNA form, the CDR3 reads TGTGCCAGCCGTCGCACAATGAACACTGAAGCTTTCTTT.

This chain joins TRBV6-1 and TRBJ1-5, with a tentative D call TRBD1 (5 bases). The CDR3 covers 18 residues. The V and J ends lost 0 bases and 0 bases respectively, with 15 bases between them. CDR1 MNHNS and CDR2 SASEGT come from the germline V gene. CDR3 amino acids: CASSEAEGRHYSNQPQHF. DNA of the CDR3: TGTGCCAGCAGTGAAGCGGAGGGGAGACATTATAGCAATCAGCCCCAGCATTTT.

The V gene is TRBV3-1 (or the pseudogene TRBV3-2), the J gene TRBJ2-7; D is perhaps TRBD2 (6 bases). V lost 6 bases and J lost 0, with 12 bases in between. Germline CDR1 is LGHDT and CDR2 is YNNKEL (reference sequence). This CDR3 contains 14 residues. The CDR3 here is CASRAAGSSYEQYF. The DNA of the CDR3 is TGTGCCAGCAGGGCGGCGGGGAGCTCCTACGAGCAGTACTTC.

V gene TRBV27 combines with J gene TRBJ2-5; TRBD2 is a possible D gene (6 bases). The CDR3 sequence is 16 residues long. CDR1 and CDR2 (germline): MNHEY, SMNVEV (reference sequence). Trimming removed 6 bases from V and 1 base from J, with 18 bases in between. DNA of the CDR3: TGTGCCAGCAGCCCCTACGCGGCGGGGACCCAAGAGACCCAGTACTTC. Protein product: CASSPYAAGTQETQYF.